Below, one T cell receptor (beta chain) is given with its context. This specimen comes from a study of regulatory T cells in long-lasting Graves disease. Construction of the TCR beta libraries employed iRepertoire HTBI primers in conjunction with Arm-PCR of CDR3 regions. Each CDR3 protein is one row after TCRdb ran MiXCR on the multiplex PCR reads. The repertoire holds 680,000 or so distinct CDR3 sequences, with roughly 16% as singletons. Time point here: newly diagnosed GD, antithyroid drugs for less than 3 months. From PBMCs, RNA was extracted and then used to make the TCR library. The CDR3 runs 13 residues. The V gene lost 5 bases and the J gene lost 0 bases, with 5 bases spanning the gap. Germline CDR1 is LNHDA and CDR2 is SQIVND (reference sequence). The sample was also reused in another study, on T cells in Graves' hyperthyroidism and ophthalmopathy.

The sequence came from a woman in her thirties with Graves disease. The chain employs TRBV19 and TRBJ1-5, with unresolved D. The specimen comprised peripheral blood mononuclear cells (PBMCs), sampled at new diagnosis, from a patient treated with antithyroid drugs. CDR3 nucleotide sequence: TGTGCCAGTAGTGCGGTTAGCAATCAGCCCCAGCATTTT. It translates to CASSAVSNQPQHF.